The entry below gives a single TCR beta chain sequence along with its context. Sequencing used immunoSEQ multiplex PCR; TCRdb keeps in-frame clones, though not all of them. The table lists about 2 million clones, about 95% of them singletons. Losses at the gene ends were 3 bases for V and 7 bases for J; bases not matched to a gene: 7. The germline V gene encodes CDR1 SGDLS and CDR2 YYNGEE. The CDR3 length is 16 residues. Naive CD8 cells, CD45RO-negative and positively selected for CCR7, excluded terminally differentiated effector memory CD45RA+ cells. This specimen comes from a study of shared clonotypes between healthy human individuals.

The chain links TRBV9 to TRBJ2-1, with 13 positions matching TRBD2. The clonotype was recovered from a man between 18 and 29 years old in good health. The specimen sequenced was naive CD8+ T cells sorted from blood. The CDR3 region has the DNA TGTGCCAGCAGCGGGACTAGCGGGGGAGTCGGGAATGAGCAGTTCTTC. Translated: CASSGTSGGVGNEQFF.